This T cell receptor (beta chain) comes out of a study of vaccination effects on CD4 cells after COVID-19. Turning to this clone: The target antigen is unknown.

Germline V gene data show CDR1 as MNHEY and CDR2 as SMNVEV (reference sequence). V gave up 2 bases and J gave up 2 bases, with 18 bases separating them. The CDR3 has 17 residues. Pools of viral peptides were used by the ViraFEST assay to expand antigen-specific CD4+ T cells ahead of sequencing. A roughly 10-day culture period preceded the isolation of CD4+ T cells. Each participant received a vaccine that was either BNT162b2 or mRNA-1273, given as two doses. Here immunoSEQ multiplex PCR was the method, and the copy in TCRdb shows in-frame clones only, minus some. The repertoire consists of 30,000 or so clones, with about 67% occurring once and the leading ten covering approximately 8.8%.

The sequence was obtained from a human donor who received a COVID-19 vaccine. Sequenced material: CD4+ T cells from PBMCs cultured with HCoV-NL63 spike peptides, taken after COVID-19 vaccination. This chain joins TRBV27 and TRBJ1-2; no clear D gene. The CDR3 spells CASSLVGDRRVNYGYTF. CDR3 DNA: TGTGCCAGCAGTTTAGTTGGGGATAGAAGGGTAAACTATGGCTACACCTTC.